This note documents a single T cell receptor beta chain sequence. What it recognizes is unknown. These data originate in a study of tumor-infiltrating lymphocytes in localized non-small cell lung cancer. On the study more broadly: From each patient, both tumor and uninvolved lung, non-adjacent to tumor, were sampled.

TCRdb's copy holds only in-frame clones and misses some; the assay was immunoSEQ multiplex PCR. The profile shows about 18,000 clones, about three quarters of them singletons. Findings and limits, study-wide: Tumor T-cell fraction was not associated with recurrence-free survival. Each assay used a separate piece of the same tissue.

The sample consisted of lung tumor tissue. The clonotype comes from a human donor with non-small cell lung cancer.

The CDR3, as DNA: TGTGCCAGCAGCTCCGGAGGCTATGGCTACACCTTC. Translated: CASSSGGYGYTF. The chain links TRBV6-5 to TRBJ1-2; D remains ambiguous. The V gene's germline CDR1 is MNHEY and CDR2 SVGAGI. V lost 6 bases to trimming and J lost 4 bases, with 9 bases between them. This CDR3 is 12 amino acids long.